The sequence of this TCR beta chain was determined in a study of blood T cell repertoires in COVID-19. Overall study context: Sites in the United States, Italy and Spain provided acute and convalescent COVID-19 samples.

This CDR3 is 16 amino acids long. V was shortened by 5 bases and J by 4 bases, with 18 bases between the two germline ends. The germline V gene encodes CDR1 MGHRA and CDR2 YSYEKL. Methods used by the authors: Quantification of nucleated cells was approximated via reference gene primer amplification. TCRdb's table, derived via immunoSEQ multiplex PCR, lists solely in-frame clones and lacks some. The D gene and trimming were derived from the DNA, and the V and J assignments and clone size from that table. The repertoire holds 90,000 or so clones, with roughly 84% as singletons. This chain links TRBV4-1 with TRBJ1-5; D is ambiguous. Material for sequencing was peripheral blood. The sequence came from a man between 60 and 70 years old with acute or convalescent COVID-19. CDR3 nucleotides: TGCGCCAGCAGCAACCTGTACGGCAGGCTGAATCAGCCCCAGCATTTT. It yields the protein CASSNLYGRLNQPQHF.